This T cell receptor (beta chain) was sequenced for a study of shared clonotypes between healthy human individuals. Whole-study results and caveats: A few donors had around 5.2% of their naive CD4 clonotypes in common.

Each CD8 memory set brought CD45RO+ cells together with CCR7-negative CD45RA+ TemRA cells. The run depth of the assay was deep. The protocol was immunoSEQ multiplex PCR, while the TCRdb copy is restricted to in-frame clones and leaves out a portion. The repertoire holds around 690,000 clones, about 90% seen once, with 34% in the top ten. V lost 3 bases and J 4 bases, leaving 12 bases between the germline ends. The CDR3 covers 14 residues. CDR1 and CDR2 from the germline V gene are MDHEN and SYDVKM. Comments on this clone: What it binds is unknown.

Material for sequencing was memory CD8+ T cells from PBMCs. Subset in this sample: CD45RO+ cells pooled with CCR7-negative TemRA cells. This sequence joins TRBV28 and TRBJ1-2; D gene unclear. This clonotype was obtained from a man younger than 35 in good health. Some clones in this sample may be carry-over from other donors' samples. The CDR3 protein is CASSFPGLSYGYTF. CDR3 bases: TGTGCCAGCAGTTTCCCAGGTCTCAGCTATGGCTACACCTTC.